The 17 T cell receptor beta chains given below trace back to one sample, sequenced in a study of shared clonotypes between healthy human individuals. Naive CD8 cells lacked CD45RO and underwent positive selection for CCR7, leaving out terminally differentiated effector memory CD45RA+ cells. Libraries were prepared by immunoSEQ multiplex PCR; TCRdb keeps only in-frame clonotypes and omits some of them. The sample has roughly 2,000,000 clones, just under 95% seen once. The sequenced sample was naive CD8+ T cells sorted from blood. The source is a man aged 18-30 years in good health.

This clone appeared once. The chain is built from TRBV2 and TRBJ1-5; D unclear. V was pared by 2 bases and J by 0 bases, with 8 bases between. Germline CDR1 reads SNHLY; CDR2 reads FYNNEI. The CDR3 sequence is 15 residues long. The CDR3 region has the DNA TGTGCCAGCAGTGAATCCGTGTATAGCAATCAGCCCCAGCATTTT. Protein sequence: CASSESVYSNQPQHF.

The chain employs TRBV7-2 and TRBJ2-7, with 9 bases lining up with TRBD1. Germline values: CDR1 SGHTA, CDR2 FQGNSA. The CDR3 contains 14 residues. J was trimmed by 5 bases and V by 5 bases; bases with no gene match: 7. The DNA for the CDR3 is TGTGCCAGCAGCACCCGGGACAGGGACCACGAGCAGTACTTC. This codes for CASSTRDRDHEQYF. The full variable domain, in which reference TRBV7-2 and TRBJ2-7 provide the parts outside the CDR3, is GAGVSQSPSNKVTEKGKDVELRCDPISGHTALYWYRQSLGQGLEFLIYFQGNSAPDKSGLPSDRFSAERTGGSVSTLTIQRTQQEDSAVYLCASSTRDRDHEQYFGPGTRLTVT.

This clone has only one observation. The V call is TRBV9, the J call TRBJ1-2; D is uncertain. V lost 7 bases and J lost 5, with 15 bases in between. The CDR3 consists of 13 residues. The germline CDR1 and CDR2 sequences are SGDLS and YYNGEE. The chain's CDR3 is CASAIGREYGYTF. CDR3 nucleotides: TGTGCCAGCGCCATTGGGCGGGAGTATGGCTACACCTTC.

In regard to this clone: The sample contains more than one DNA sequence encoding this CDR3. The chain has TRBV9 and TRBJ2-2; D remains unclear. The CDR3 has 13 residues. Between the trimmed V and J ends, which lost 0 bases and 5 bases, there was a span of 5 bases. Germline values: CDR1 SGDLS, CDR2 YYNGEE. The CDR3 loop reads CASSVGVTGELFF. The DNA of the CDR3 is TGTGCCAGCAGCGTAGGGGTAACCGGGGAGCTGTTTTTT.

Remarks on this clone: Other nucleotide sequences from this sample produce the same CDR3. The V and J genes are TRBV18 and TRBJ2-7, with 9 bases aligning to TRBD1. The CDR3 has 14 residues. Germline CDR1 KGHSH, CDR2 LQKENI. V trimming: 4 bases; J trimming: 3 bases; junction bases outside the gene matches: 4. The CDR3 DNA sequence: TGTGCCAGCTCACTCGGGACAGGGCTCTACGAGCAGTACTTC. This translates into CASSLGTGLYEQYF.

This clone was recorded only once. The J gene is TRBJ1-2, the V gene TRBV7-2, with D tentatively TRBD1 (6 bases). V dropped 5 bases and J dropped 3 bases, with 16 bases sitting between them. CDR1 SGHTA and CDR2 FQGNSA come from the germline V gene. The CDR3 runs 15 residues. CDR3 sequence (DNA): TGTGCCAGCAGCCCCCCGGAGGGGGTAGACTATGGCTACACCTTC. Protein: CASSPPEGVDYGYTF. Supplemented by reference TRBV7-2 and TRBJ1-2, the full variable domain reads GAGVSQSPSNKVTEKGKDVELRCDPISGHTALYWYRQSLGQGLEFLIYFQGNSAPDKSGLPSDRFSAERTGGSVSTLTIQRTQQEDSAVYLCASSPPEGVDYGYTFGSGTRLTVV.

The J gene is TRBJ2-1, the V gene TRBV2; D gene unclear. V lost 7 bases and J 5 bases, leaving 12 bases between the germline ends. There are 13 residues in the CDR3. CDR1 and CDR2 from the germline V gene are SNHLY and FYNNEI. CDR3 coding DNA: TGTGCCAGCACCATATCGGAAAACAATGAGCAGTTCTTC. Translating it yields CASTISENNEQFF.

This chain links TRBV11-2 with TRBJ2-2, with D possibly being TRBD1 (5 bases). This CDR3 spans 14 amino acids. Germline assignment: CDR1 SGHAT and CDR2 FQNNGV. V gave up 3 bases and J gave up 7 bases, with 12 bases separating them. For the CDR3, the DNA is TGTGCCAGCAGCTTCCAGGGAATTGACGGGGAGCTGTTTTTT. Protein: CASSFQGIDGELFF. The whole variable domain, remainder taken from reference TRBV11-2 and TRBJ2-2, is EAGVAQSPRYKIIEKRQSVAFWCNPISGHATLYWYQQILGQGPKLLIQFQNNGVVDDSQLPKDRFSAERLKGVDSTLKIQPAKLEDSAVYLCASSFQGIDGELFFGEGSRLTVL.

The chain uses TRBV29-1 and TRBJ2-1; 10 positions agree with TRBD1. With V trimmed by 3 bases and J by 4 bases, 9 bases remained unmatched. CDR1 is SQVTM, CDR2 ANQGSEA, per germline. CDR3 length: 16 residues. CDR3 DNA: TGCAGCGTTGAGGGCTCCGGGACAGGGGAATACAATGAGCAGTTCTTC. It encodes CSVEGSGTGEYNEQFF.

CDR3 bases: TGTGCCTGGATCACGCAGGGGGCTCCCGCCTACGAGCAGTACTTC. Amino acid sequence: CAWITQGAPAYEQYF. The chain couples TRBV30 to TRBJ2-7; 8 positions match TRBD1. Germline CDR1 and CDR2: GTSNPN and SVGIG (reference sequence). The ends lost 4 bases at V and 2 bases at J; junction bases unmatched: 10. There are 15 residues in the CDR3.

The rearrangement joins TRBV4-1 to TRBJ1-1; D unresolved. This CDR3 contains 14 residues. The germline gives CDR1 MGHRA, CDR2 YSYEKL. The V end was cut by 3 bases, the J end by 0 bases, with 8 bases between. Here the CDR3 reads CASSQKTVNTEAFF. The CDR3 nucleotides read TGCGCCAGCAGCCAGAAGACGGTGAACACTGAAGCTTTCTTT.

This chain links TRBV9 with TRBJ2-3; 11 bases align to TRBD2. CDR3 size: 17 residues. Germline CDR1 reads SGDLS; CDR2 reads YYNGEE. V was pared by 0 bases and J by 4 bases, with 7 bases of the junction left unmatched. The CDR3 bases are TGTGCCAGCAGCGTAGATGCTAGCGGGAGGTTTGCAGATACGCAGTATTTT. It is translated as CASSVDASGRFADTQYF.

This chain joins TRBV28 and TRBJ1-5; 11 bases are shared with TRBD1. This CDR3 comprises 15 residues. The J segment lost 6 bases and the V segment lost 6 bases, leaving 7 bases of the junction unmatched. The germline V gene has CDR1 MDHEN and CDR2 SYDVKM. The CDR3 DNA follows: TGTGCCAGCAGCCGCGGACAGGGGGCCTTTCAGCCCCAGCATTTT. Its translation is CASSRGQGAFQPQHF. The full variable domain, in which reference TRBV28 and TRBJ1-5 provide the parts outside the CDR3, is DVKVTQSSRYLVKRTGEKVFLECVQDMDHENMFWYRQDPGLGLRLIYFSYDVKMKEKGDIPEGYSVSREKKERFSLILESASTNQTSMYLCASSRGQGAFQPQHFGDGTRLSIL.

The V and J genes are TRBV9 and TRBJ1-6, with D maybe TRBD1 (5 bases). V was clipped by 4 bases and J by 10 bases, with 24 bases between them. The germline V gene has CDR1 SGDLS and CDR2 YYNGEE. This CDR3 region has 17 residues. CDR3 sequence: CASSLQLGPDMESPLHF. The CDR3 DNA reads TGTGCCAGCAGCTTACAGTTAGGCCCGGACATGGAGTCACCCCTCCACTTT.

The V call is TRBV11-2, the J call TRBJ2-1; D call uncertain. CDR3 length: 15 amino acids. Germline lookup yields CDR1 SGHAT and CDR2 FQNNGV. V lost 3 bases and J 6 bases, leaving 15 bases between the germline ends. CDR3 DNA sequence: TGTGCCAGCAGCTTTGGATCCCTGGTCGCCAATGAGCAGTTCTTC. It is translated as CASSFGSLVANEQFF.

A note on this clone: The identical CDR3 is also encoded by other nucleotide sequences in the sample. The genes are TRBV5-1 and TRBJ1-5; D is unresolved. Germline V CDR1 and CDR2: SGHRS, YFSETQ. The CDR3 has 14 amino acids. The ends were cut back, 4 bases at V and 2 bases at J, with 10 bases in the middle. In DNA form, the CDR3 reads TGCGCCAGCAGCCCCGAGGGAGGCAATCAGCCCCAGCATTTT. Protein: CASSPEGGNQPQHF.

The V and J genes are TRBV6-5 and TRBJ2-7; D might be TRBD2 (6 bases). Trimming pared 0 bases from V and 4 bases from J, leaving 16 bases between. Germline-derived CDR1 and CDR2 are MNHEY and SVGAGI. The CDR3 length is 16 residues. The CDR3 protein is CASSYSEGPIGYEQYF. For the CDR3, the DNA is TGTGCCAGCAGTTACTCGGAGGGGCCCATCGGTTACGAGCAGTACTTC.